These T cell receptor beta chains were read from a single sample in a study of radiation and T cells in renal cell carcinoma. Some clones are missing from TCRdb's copy, which holds only in-frame ones; the method was immunoSEQ multiplex PCR. Of over 35,000 clones listed, roughly 82% were seen once; the top ten hold about 26%. The starting material was blood, obtained from a patient whose treatment included radiotherapy and nephrectomy. These receptors were collected from a woman between 65 and 79 years old with renal cell carcinoma. CDR3s leave out the opening cysteine and the closing phenylalanine or tryptophan.

j_call	v_call	cdr3_length	cdr3_aa
TRBJ2-2	TRBV5-1	12	ASSVGMGTGELF
TRBJ2-7	TRBV27	12	ASSWTGGSYEQY
TRBJ2-7	TRBV6-5	11	ASSYGRHNEQY
TRBJ1-5	TRBV19	11	AAGQALNQPQH
TRBJ1-1	TRBV7-9	13	ASSLAWGLNTEAF
TRBJ1-1	TRBV5-1	11	ASSMGSGTEAF
TRBJ1-1	TRBV18	9	ASSPGVEAF
TRBJ2-7	TRBV27	11	ASSFGLGYEQY
TRBJ2-2	TRBV13	16	ASSLLLIGGPNTGELF
TRBJ2-1	TRBV29-1	12	SVSPRAGYNEQF
TRBJ2-7	TRBV19	11	ASSISGFEEQY
TRBJ2-3	TRBV9	14	ASSPRTSGGADTQY